This T cell receptor beta chain was retrieved from a study of blood T cell repertoires in COVID-19. V shed 10 bases and J 5 bases; nucleotides not matched to a gene: 10. Germline-derived CDR1 and CDR2 are ENHRY and SYGVKD. The CDR3 length is 16 residues. In the authors' workflow: Reference gene primer amplification yielded estimated nucleated cell counts. Measured with immunoSEQ multiplex PCR; TCRdb has only the in-frame clones, and not every one. V and J calls and clone size are those listed in that table; D and trimming were worked out from the DNA. The profile shows 250,000 to 300,000 clones, approximately 85% of them singletons.

The clonotype originates from a woman aged 50 to 60 who had recovered from COVID-19. Sample: PBMCs or T cells enriched from blood (not recorded which). The chain links TRBV10-3 to TRBJ2-4; 14 bases are shared with TRBD2. The CDR3 loop is CATAGSTSGRENIQYF. CDR3 nucleotides: TGTGCCACCGCAGGATCGACTAGCGGGAGGGAAAACATTCAGTACTTC.